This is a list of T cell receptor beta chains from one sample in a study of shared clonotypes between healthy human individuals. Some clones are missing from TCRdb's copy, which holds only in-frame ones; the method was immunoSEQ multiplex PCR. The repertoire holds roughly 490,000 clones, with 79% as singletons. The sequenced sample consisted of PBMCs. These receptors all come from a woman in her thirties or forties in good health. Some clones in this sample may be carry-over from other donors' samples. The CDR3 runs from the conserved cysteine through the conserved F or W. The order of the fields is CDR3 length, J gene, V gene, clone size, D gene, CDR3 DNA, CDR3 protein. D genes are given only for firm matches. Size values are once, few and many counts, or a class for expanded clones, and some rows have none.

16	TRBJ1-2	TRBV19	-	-	TGTGCCAGTAGTCTCTCTGGTCAGGGAGGACACTATGGCTACACCTTC	CASSLSGQGGHYGYTF
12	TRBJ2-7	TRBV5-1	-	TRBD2	TGCGCCAGCAGCTTCGCTAGCGGAGAGCAGTACTTC	CASSFASGEQYF
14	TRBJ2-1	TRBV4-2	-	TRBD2	TGTGCCAGCAGCCAAGGGGGGAGGGCTGATGAGCAGTTCTTC	CASSQGGRADEQFF
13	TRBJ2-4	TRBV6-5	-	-	TGTGCCAGCAGTTTGCCGGCCGAAAACATTCAGTACTTC	CASSLPAENIQYF
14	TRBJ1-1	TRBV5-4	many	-	TGTGCCAGCAGCTTGGACAGACTGAACACTGAAGCTTTCTTT	CASSLDRLNTEAFF
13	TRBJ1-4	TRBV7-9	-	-	TGTGCCAGCAGCTTAGACAGGACGGAAAAACTGTTTTTT	CASSLDRTEKLFF
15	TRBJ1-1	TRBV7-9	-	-	TGTGCCAGCAGCTTAGCGCGGGGAGTCAACACTGAAGCTTTCTTT	CASSLARGVNTEAFF
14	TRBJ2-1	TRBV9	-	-	TGTGCCAGCAGCGTAGTAGGGGGCTACAATGAGCAGTTCTTC	CASSVVGGYNEQFF
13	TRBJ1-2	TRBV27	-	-	TGTGCCAGCAGTTTCAGACAGAACTATGGCTACACCTTC	CASSFRQNYGYTF
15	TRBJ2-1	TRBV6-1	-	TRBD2	TGTGCCAGCAGAGCCGAGACTAGCGGGATAACTGAGCAGTTCTTC	CASRAETSGITEQFF
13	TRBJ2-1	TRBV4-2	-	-	TGTGCCAGCAGCCAACTAGGTCGCGATGAGCAGTTCTTC	CASSQLGRDEQFF
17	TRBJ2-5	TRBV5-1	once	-	TGCGCCAGCAGCTCGGCCGTTGGCAGGGCCTACCAAGAGACCCAGTACTTC	CASSSAVGRAYQETQYF
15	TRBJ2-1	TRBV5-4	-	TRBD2	TGTGCCAGCAGCCACGGGACTAAATCCTACAATGAGCAGTTCTTC	CASSHGTKSYNEQFF
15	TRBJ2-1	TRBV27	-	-	TGTGCCAGCAGTTTAGGGCCCATAGCGTACAATGAGCAGTTCTTC	CASSLGPIAYNEQFF
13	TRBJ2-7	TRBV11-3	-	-	TGTGCCAGCAGCCCGGGACCAAAATACGAGCAGTACTTC	CASSPGPKYEQYF
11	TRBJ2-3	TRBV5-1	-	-	TGCGCCAGCAGCTTGTATGATACGCAGTATTTT	CASSLYDTQYF
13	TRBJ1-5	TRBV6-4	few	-	TGTGCCAGCAACGACCTTAGCAATCAGCCCCAGCATTTT	CASNDLSNQPQHF
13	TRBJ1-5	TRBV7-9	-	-	TGTGCCAGCAGCTTCGATAGCAATCAGCCCCAGCATTTT	CASSFDSNQPQHF
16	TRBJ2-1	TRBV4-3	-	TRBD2	TGCGCCAGCAGCCAAGAGCTAGCGGGAGTGGGGAATGAGCAGTTCTTC	CASSQELAGVGNEQFF
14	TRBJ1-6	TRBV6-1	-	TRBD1	TGTGCCAGCAGGCCCGGGACAGGGGGTTCACCCCTCCACTTT	CASRPGTGGSPLHF
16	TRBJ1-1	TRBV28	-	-	TGTGCCAGCAGTTTAATCTTGAACAGGATGAAGACTGAAGCTTTCTTT	CASSLILNRMKTEAFF
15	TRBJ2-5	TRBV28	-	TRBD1	TGTGCCAGCAGTTTAGGGACAGGGGTGGGGGAGACCCAGTACTTC	CASSLGTGVGETQYF
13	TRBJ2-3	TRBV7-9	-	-	TGTGCCAGCAATAGCCAAAACACAGATACGCAGTATTTT	CASNSQNTDTQYF
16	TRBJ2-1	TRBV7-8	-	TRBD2	TGTGCCAGCAGCTTAGTATCGGGACTAGTTTACAATGAGCAGTTCTTC	CASSLVSGLVYNEQFF
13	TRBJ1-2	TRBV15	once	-	TGTGCCACCAGCAGTAAAGGGTGGTATGGCTACACCTTC	CATSSKGWYGYTF
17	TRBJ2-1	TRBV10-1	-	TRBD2	TGCGCCAGCAGTGTGACTAGCGGGAGGGCCCTCGGCAATGAGCAGTTCTTC	CASSVTSGRALGNEQFF
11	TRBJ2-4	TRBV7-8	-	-	TGTGCCAGCAGCTCAGCGGATCTAACGTACTTC	CASSSADLTYF
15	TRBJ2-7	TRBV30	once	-	TGTGCCTGGAGTGTACCTGGGGACGGCTCCTACGAGCAGTACTTC	CAWSVPGDGSYEQYF
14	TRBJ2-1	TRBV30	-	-	TGTGCCTGGGGGCGAAAGGGGGGTTACAATGAGCAGTTCTTC	CAWGRKGGYNEQFF
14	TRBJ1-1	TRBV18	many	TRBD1	TGTGCCAGCTCCGTGGACAGGGAGGGTGCTGAAGCTTTCTTT	CASSVDREGAEAFF
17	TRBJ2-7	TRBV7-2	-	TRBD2	TGTGCCAGCAGCTTAGGAGGACTAGCGGGAGGGCCTGCCGAGCAGTACTTC	CASSLGGLAGGPAEQYF
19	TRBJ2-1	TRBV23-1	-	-	TGCGCCAGCAGTCAATCGGGGGTGGGCGATTCCACCACAATGGGTGAGCAGTTCTTC	CASSQSGVGDSTTMGEQFF
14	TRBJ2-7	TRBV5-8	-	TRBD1	TGTGCCAGCAGCCTGGACAGGGGTTCCTACGAGCAGTACTTC	CASSLDRGSYEQYF
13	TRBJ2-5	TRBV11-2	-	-	TGTGCCAGCAGCCGAGGACCAAGGGAGACCCAGTACTTC	CASSRGPRETQYF
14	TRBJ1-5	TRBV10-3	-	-	TGTGCCATCAGTGCCGATGCAGGGCATCAGCCCCAGCATTTT	CAISADAGHQPQHF
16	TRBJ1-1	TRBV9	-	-	TGTGCCAGCAGCGTATCCCCTAGACAGGCCAACACTGAAGCTTTCTTT	CASSVSPRQANTEAFF